The 26 T cell receptor beta chains below all came from one sample that was sequenced in a study of blood T cell repertoires in COVID-19. The assay was immunoSEQ multiplex PCR, and TCRdb's table has in-frame clones only and misses some. The sample lists roughly 110,000 clones, about 64% occurring once. The sample comprised peripheral blood. Source of these receptors: a human donor with acute or convalescent COVID-19. The donor label of this sample is uncertain.

The V call is TRBV11-2, the J call TRBJ1-2, with D perhaps matching TRBD1 (5 bases). The CDR3 sequence is 14 residues long. The V end was cut by 4 bases, the J end by 5 bases, with 14 bases between. Germline assignment: CDR1 SGHAT and CDR2 FQNNGV. Written as DNA, the CDR3 is TGTGCCAGCAGCTCTCGCGGGACGGCGTATGGCTACACCTTC. Encoded protein: CASSSRGTAYGYTF. The whole variable domain, remainder taken from reference TRBV11-2 and TRBJ1-2, is EAGVAQSPRYKIIEKRQSVAFWCNPISGHATLYWYQQILGQGPKLLIQFQNNGVVDDSQLPKDRFSAERLKGVDSTLKIQPAKLEDSAVYLCASSSRGTAYGYTFGSGTRLTVV.

The V call is TRBV5-1, the J call TRBJ2-3; TRBD2 matches at 11 bases. The germline gives CDR1 SGHRS, CDR2 YFSETQ. V lost 3 bases to trimming and J lost 6 bases; unmatched junction nucleotides: 12. The CDR3 loop spans 17 amino acids. The CDR3 bases are TGCGCCAGCAGCTCCAGAGTAGCGGGGGGGTCCATGGATACGCAGTATTTT. Translating it yields CASSSRVAGGSMDTQYF.

This clone was seen a handful of times. V usage is TRBV4-2 and J usage is TRBJ1-5; tentatively, D is TRBD1 (6 bases). Germline-derived CDR1 and CDR2 are LGHNA and YNFKEQ. Between the trimmed V and J ends, which lost 0 bases and 7 bases, there was a span of 13 bases. The CDR3 length is 15 residues. The CDR3 loop is CASSQDQGLGQPQHF. The CDR3 DNA is TGTGCCAGCAGCCAAGATCAGGGGCTGGGGCAGCCCCAGCATTTT.

This clone was seen a handful of times. This sequence joins TRBV12-3 or TRBV12-4 and TRBJ1-2; D might be TRBD1 (6 bases). This CDR3 has 13 amino acids. With 5 bases removed from V and 5 bases from J, the gap between germline ends came to 12 bases. The CDR3 nucleotides are TGTGCCAGCAGTCCCGGGACAATTTATGGCTACACCTTC. Its translation is CASSPGTIYGYTF.

This clone was seen ten or more times. V usage is TRBV3-1 (or the pseudogene TRBV3-2) and J usage is TRBJ1-2; 8 nucleotides align to TRBD1. V lost 4 bases, J lost 7 bases, and 8 bases stayed unmatched. The CDR3 contains 14 residues. The V gene's germline CDR1 is LGHDT and CDR2 YNNKEL (reference sequence). The CDR3 bases are TGTGCCAGCAGCCCCTCGGACAGGGCCTTTGGCTACACCTTC. Translated: CASSPSDRAFGYTF.

In its sample, this clone was seen once. The chain employs TRBV10-3 and TRBJ2-7, with D possibly being TRBD1 (6 bases). The CDR3 sequence is 12 residues long. Trimming pared 6 bases from V and 1 base from J, leaving 7 bases between. The V gene's germline CDR1 is ENHRY and CDR2 SYGVKD. CDR3 nucleotides: TGTGCCATCAGAGGACAGTCCTACGAGCAGTACTTC. Its translation is CAIRGQSYEQYF.

This clone was counted only a few times. The CDR3 loop reads CASSLGQSTDTQYF. CDR3 DNA: TGCGCCAGCAGCTTGGGACAGAGCACAGATACGCAGTATTTT. The chain is built from TRBV5-1 and TRBJ2-3, with D tentatively TRBD1 (5 bases). The germline CDR1 and CDR2 sequences are SGHRS and YFSETQ. The V end lost 0 bases, the J end lost 0 bases, and 5 bases lay between the germline ends. This CDR3 spans 14 amino acids.

This sequence joins TRBV3-1 (or the pseudogene TRBV3-2) and TRBJ2-4, with D possibly TRBD2 on 5 matching bases. The CDR3 has 13 residues. The V gene's germline CDR1 is LGHDT and CDR2 YNNKEL (reference sequence). Trimming took off 1 base at V and 6 bases at J, with 7 bases between the two ends. CDR3 DNA sequence: TGTGCCAGCAGCCAAGGGGAGAGAAACATTCAGTACTTC. Its protein is CASSQGERNIQYF.

The chain couples TRBV9 to TRBJ2-4, with 7 bases lining up with TRBD1. The CDR3 is 15 amino acids. V was clipped by 4 bases and J by 8 bases; unmatched bases: 12. The germline V gene encodes CDR1 SGDLS and CDR2 YYNGEE. CDR3 in DNA: TGTGCCAGCAGCCCCCGACAGGGAGAGGCGTACATTCAGTACTTC. Translation: CASSPRQGEAYIQYF.

V usage is TRBV29-1 and J usage is TRBJ1-1; the match to TRBD1 covers 8 bases. V was pared by 6 bases and J by 4 bases, with 10 bases of the junction left unmatched. CDR1 is SQVTM, CDR2 ANQGSEA, per germline. CDR3 length: 14 residues. The CDR3 nucleotides are TGCAGCGTCGGCCGTCAGGGGGCGTTCACTGAAGCTTTCTTT. Its translation: CSVGRQGAFTEAFF.

This clone was detected only a few times. The J gene is TRBJ2-3, the V gene TRBV3-1 (or the pseudogene TRBV3-2); 8 positions agree with TRBD2. CDR3 length equals 15 residues. CDR1 LGHDT and CDR2 YNNKEL come from the germline V gene (reference sequence). V trimming: 4 bases; J trimming: 4 bases; junction bases outside the gene matches: 7. CDR3 in amino acids: CASSRALGGADTQYF. CDR3 DNA: TGTGCCAGCAGCCGCGCCCTCGGGGGGGCAGATACGCAGTATTTT.

A few counts support this clone. Written as DNA, the CDR3 is TGTGCCAGCACCCCCATGGGGGACAGGGGATCACCCCTCCACTTT. Its translation: CASTPMGDRGSPLHF. V gene TRBV6-5 combines with J gene TRBJ1-6; 10 nucleotides agree with TRBD1. The CDR3 loop spans 15 amino acids. With V trimmed by 7 bases and J by 10 bases, 10 bases remained unmatched. The germline CDR1 and CDR2 sequences are MNHEY and SVGAGI.

The chain combines TRBV19 with TRBJ2-5, with 11 bases that match TRBD2. Germline V gene data show CDR1 as LNHDA and CDR2 as SQIVND (reference sequence). The CDR3 consists of 16 residues. The V gene end was trimmed by 6 bases and the J gene end by 5 bases; junction bases not matched to a gene: 11. The DNA for the CDR3 is TGTGCCAGTAGACACCTAGCGGGGGGAATCGGGGAGACCCAGTACTTC. Translating gives CASRHLAGGIGETQYF.

The chain joins TRBV5-1 to TRBJ2-7; a possible D gene is TRBD2 (5 bases). Germline V gene lookup returns CDR1 SGHRS and CDR2 YFSETQ. Trimming pared 5 bases from V and 3 bases from J, leaving 18 bases between. The length of the CDR3 is 15 residues. The DNA of the CDR3 is TGCGCCAGCAGTATACAAGGTGGAGACTACTACGAGCAGTACGTC. Translated: CASSIQGGDYYEQYV.

This clone has just a few counts. The rearrangement joins TRBV28 to TRBJ2-1, with D unclear. V lost 1 base and J lost 5, with 9 bases in between. In germline, CDR1 is MDHEN, CDR2 SYDVKM. There are 14 residues in the CDR3. DNA of the CDR3: TGTGCCAGCAGTTTATTGGGCAGCAACAATGAGCAGTTCTTC. Its protein is CASSLLGSNNEQFF.

This chain joins TRBV7-8 and TRBJ2-1, with 7 bases aligning to TRBD1. CDR1 and CDR2 (germline): SGHVS, FQNEAQ. CDR3 length: 14 residues. V dropped 7 bases and J dropped 10; count of bases not matched to a gene: 13. The CDR3 loop is CASTETGPMGEQFF. In nucleotides, the CDR3 is TGTGCCAGCACCGAGACAGGGCCTATGGGAGAGCAGTTCTTC.

This clone occurred a few times. The gene calls are TRBV15 and TRBJ2-7; 8 nucleotides align to TRBD1. CDR1 and CDR2 (germline): LNHNV, YYDKDF (reference sequence). The CDR3 is 14 residues long. Trimming took 2 bases from V and 1 from J; bases not matched to a gene: 1. The CDR3 region is CATSRNRGSYEQYF. The CDR3, as DNA: TGTGCCACCAGCAGAAACAGGGGGTCCTACGAGCAGTACTTC.

This chain joins TRBV4-2 and TRBJ1-3; D not certain. Per germline, CDR1 LGHNA and CDR2 YNFKEQ. The CDR3 consists of 17 residues. Trimming took off 0 bases at V and 0 bases at J, with 12 bases between the two ends. CDR3 nucleotides: TGTGCCAGCAGCCAAGAAGTGAGGGAAAACTCTGGAAACACCATATATTTT. Its translation: CASSQEVRENSGNTIYF.

The chain is built from TRBV5-8 and TRBJ1-4, with D tentatively TRBD1 (5 bases). V dropped 4 bases and J dropped 9 bases, with 16 bases sitting between them. The CDR3 covers 14 residues. Germline V gene data show CDR1 as SGHTS and CDR2 as YDEGEE. The CDR3 loop reads CASSPGPGGKKLFF. The CDR3, as DNA: TGTGCCAGCAGCCCCGGGCCTGGGGGGAAAAAACTGTTTTTT.

The rearrangement joins TRBV5-1 to TRBJ1-3; TRBD1 aligns across 8 bases. V shed 4 bases and J 4 bases; nucleotides not matched to a gene: 4. This CDR3 has 14 residues. CDR1 is SGHRS and CDR2 is YFSETQ in the germline V gene. The CDR3 spells CASSPTGAGNTIYF. CDR3 DNA: TGCGCCAGCAGCCCGACAGGGGCCGGAAACACCATATATTTT.

This rearrangement joins TRBV5-4 to TRBJ1-2; 8 bases agree with TRBD1. V lost 3 bases and J lost 8; bases outside the gene matches: 6. CDR1 is SGHNT, CDR2 YYREEE, per germline (reference sequence). This CDR3 has 13 residues. CDR3 amino acids: CASSSDRVVGYTF. The CDR3, as DNA: TGTGCCAGCAGCTCGGACAGGGTTGTAGGCTACACCTTC.

The J gene is TRBJ1-1, the V gene TRBV5-1, with D uncertain. Germline CDR1 is SGHRS and CDR2 is YFSETQ. The CDR3 spans 15 residues. The V end was cut by 5 bases, the J end by 4 bases, with 18 bases between. CDR3 bases: TGCGCCAGCAGTTCCTCGGTCGGGTTCGGCACTGAAGCTTTCTTT. This codes for CASSSSVGFGTEAFF. Full variable domain (rest looked up from reference TRBV5-1 and TRBJ1-1): KAGVTQTPRYLIKTRGQQVTLSCSPISGHRSVSWYQQTPGQGLQFLFEYFSETQRNKGNFPGRFSGRQFSNSRSEMNVSTLELGDSALYLCASSSSVGFGTEAFFGQGTRLTVV.

The chain combines TRBV7-2 with TRBJ1-2, with TRBD1 identical over 9 bases. The CDR3 sequence is 15 residues long. V lost 1 base to trimming and J lost 5 bases; unmatched junction nucleotides: 5. Per the germline V gene, CDR1 is SGHTA and CDR2 is FQGNSA. The DNA for the CDR3 is TGTGCCAGCAGCTTAGGACAGGGGGATAGGTATGGCTACACCTTC. This codes for CASSLGQGDRYGYTF.

The V gene is TRBV18, the J gene TRBJ2-1; 9 nucleotides align to TRBD1. The germline V gene encodes CDR1 KGHSH and CDR2 LQKENI. The CDR3 contains 16 residues. Losses at the gene ends were 3 bases for V and 8 bases for J; bases not matched to a gene: 11. CDR3: CASSPPGTGLFDEQFF. Written as DNA, the CDR3 is TGTGCCAGCTCACCCCCCGGGACAGGGCTTTTCGATGAGCAGTTCTTC. Full variable domain (remainder filled in from reference TRBV18 and TRBJ2-1): NAGVMQNPRHLVRRRGQEARLRCSPMKGHSHVYWYRQLPEEGLKFMVYLQKENIIDESGMPKERFSAEFPKEGPSILRIQQVVRGDSAAYFCASSPPGTGLFDEQFFGPGTRLTVL.

The chain uses TRBV19 and TRBJ2-3, with D perhaps matching TRBD2 (5 bases). CDR3 length: 11 residues. Trimming cost V 5 bases and J 8 bases, with 8 bases left between them. Per germline, CDR1 LNHDA and CDR2 SQIVND (reference sequence). The CDR3 DNA is TGTGCCAGTAGTTCCGGGGTTACGCAGTATTTT. It specifies CASSSGVTQYF.

V is TRBV2 and J is TRBJ2-5, with a weak D call TRBD1 (5 bases). Trimming took 7 bases from V and 4 from J, leaving 7 bases between them. CDR3 length: 11 residues. CDR1 is SNHLY and CDR2 is FYNNEI in the germline V gene. The CDR3 DNA reads as TGTGCCAGCAAGACAGTAGAGACCCAGTACTTC. Its protein is CASKTVETQYF.